The 8 T cell receptor beta chains given below trace back to one sample, sequenced in a study of T cell responses to AZD1222 COVID-19 vaccine. The assay was immunoSEQ multiplex PCR, and TCRdb's table has in-frame clones only and misses some. Here the sample spans 180,000 or so clones, 88% being singletons. The source was peripheral blood, collected 28 days after the second AZD1222 dose. The origin of the receptors is an adult who received the AZD1222 COVID-19 vaccine.

This CDR3 reads CASSQGGPGLAGGRETQYF. The CDR3 region has the DNA TGTGCCAGCAGCCAAGGGGGACCGGGACTAGCGGGAGGGAGGGAGACCCAGTACTTC. The genes are TRBV3-1 (or the pseudogene TRBV3-2) and TRBJ2-5; TRBD2 matches 16 bases. The V segment lost 1 base and the J segment 5 bases; nucleotides outside the gene matches: 10. Germline CDR1 and CDR2: LGHDT and YNNKEL (reference sequence). The CDR3 is 19 residues long.

CDR3 protein: CASSKGGPSGGYTF. The CDR3 DNA is TGTGCCAGCAGCAAAGGGGGGCCCTCCGGTGGCTACACCTTC. The J gene is TRBJ1-2, the V gene TRBV21-1; TRBD1, the table's D call, was not compared with the DNA. TRBV21-1 is flagged as a pseudogene. The CDR3 has 14 residues.

This chain uses TRBV25-1 with TRBJ2-3, with D perhaps given as TRBD1 or TRBD2 (6 bases each). CDR1 is MGHDK, CDR2 SYGVNS, per germline. V lost 10 bases, J lost 4 bases, and 15 bases lay in between. The CDR3 is 13 residues long. The DNA for the CDR3 is TGTGCCACCGACCCGGAGGGGGCAGATACGCAGTATTTT. Its translation is CATDPEGADTQYF.

The chain employs TRBV7-2 and TRBJ1-3, with D tentatively TRBD1 (6 bases). Germline-derived CDR1 and CDR2 are SGHTA and FQGNSA. V was trimmed by 5 bases and J by 1 base, leaving 18 bases between them. This CDR3 contains 17 residues. The CDR3 DNA reads as TGTGCCAGCAGCGGATTTGCGGGGGGCGAATCTGGAAACACCATATATTTT. It yields the protein CASSGFAGGESGNTIYF.

This clone has a single count. The chain carries TRBV5-4 and TRBJ2-3, with 7 positions matching TRBD2. This CDR3 spans 16 amino acids. V lost 3 bases and J lost 5; bases outside the gene matches: 12. The germline gives CDR1 SGHNT, CDR2 YYREEE (reference sequence). The CDR3 nucleotides are TGTGCCAGCAGCTCCTTGGCGGGAGAAGTGGGAGATACGCAGTATTTT. This sequence encodes CASSSLAGEVGDTQYF.

The chain employs TRBV9 and TRBJ2-3, with a tentative D call TRBD1 (6 bases). The CDR3 extends over 16 amino acids. The ends were cut back, 0 bases at V and 0 bases at J, with 11 bases in the middle. Germline V gene lookup returns CDR1 SGDLS and CDR2 YYNGEE. CDR3 region: CASSVGTGTSTDTQYF. CDR3 nucleotide sequence: TGTGCCAGCAGCGTAGGTACAGGGACAAGCACAGATACGCAGTATTTT.

This clone was counted only a few times. In DNA, the CDR3 is TGTGCCAGCAGCCGGGACAGGAACACTGAAGCTTTCTTT. Its translation is CASSRDRNTEAFF. The V and J genes are TRBV7-2 and TRBJ1-1; 7 bases agree with TRBD1. The CDR3 contains 13 residues. Germline loops: CDR1 SGHTA, CDR2 FQGNSA. The V and J ends lost 5 bases and 1 base, in that order; junction bases with no gene match: 1.

This rearrangement joins TRBV24-1 to TRBJ2-1; D might be TRBD2 (6 bases). The CDR3 has 15 amino acids. Germline V gives CDR1 KGHDR, CDR2 SFDVKD. V dropped 4 bases and J dropped 5 bases, with 14 bases sitting between them. The CDR3 protein is CATSDWAGLNNEQFF. The CDR3 nucleotides read TGTGCCACCAGTGACTGGGCGGGACTCAACAATGAGCAGTTCTTC.